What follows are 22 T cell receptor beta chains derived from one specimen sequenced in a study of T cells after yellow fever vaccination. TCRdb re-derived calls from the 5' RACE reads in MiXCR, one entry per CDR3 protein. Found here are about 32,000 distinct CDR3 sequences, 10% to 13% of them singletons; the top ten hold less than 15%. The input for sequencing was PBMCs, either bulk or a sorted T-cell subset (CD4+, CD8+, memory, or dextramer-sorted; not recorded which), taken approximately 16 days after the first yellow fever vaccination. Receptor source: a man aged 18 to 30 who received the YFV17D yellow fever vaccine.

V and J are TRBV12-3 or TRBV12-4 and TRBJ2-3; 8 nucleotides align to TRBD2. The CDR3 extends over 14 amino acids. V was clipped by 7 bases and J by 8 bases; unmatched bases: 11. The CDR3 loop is CASMFTSGGRTQYF. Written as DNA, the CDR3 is TGTGCCAGCATGTTCACTAGCGGAGGTCGTACGCAGTATTTT.

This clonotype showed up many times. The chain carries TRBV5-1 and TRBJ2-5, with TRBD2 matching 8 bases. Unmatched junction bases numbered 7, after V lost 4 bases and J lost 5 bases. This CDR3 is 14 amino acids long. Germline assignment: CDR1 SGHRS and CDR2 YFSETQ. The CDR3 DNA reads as TGCGCCAGCAGCGCAAGCGGGAGTCGGGAGACCCAGTACTTC. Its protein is CASSASGSRETQYF.

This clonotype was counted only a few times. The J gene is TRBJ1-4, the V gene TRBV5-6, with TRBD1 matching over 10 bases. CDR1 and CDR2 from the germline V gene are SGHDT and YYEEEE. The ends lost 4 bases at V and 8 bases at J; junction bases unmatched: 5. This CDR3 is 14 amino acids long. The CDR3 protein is CASSPGQGEEKLFF. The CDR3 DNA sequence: TGTGCCAGCAGCCCTGGACAGGGGGAGGAAAAACTGTTTTTT.

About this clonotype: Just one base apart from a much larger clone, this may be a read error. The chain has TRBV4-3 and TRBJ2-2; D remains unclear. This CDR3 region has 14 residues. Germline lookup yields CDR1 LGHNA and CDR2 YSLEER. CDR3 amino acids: CASSEESNTGELFF. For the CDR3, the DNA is TGCGCCAGCAGCGAAGAAAGTAACACCGGGGAGCTGTTTTTT.

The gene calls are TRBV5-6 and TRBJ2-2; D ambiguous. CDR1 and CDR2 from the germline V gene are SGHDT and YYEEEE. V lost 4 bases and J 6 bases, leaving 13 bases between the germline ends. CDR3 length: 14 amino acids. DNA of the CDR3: TGTGCCAGCAGCCCGGGCCGGCTTTCCGGGGAGCTGTTTTTT. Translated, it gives CASSPGRLSGELFF. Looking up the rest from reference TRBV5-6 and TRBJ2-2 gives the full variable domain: DAGVTQSPTHLIKTRGQQVTLRCSPKSGHDTVSWYQQALGQGPQFIFQYYEEEERQRGNFPDRFSGHQFPNYSSELNVNALLLGDSALYLCASSPGRLSGELFFGEGSRLTVL.

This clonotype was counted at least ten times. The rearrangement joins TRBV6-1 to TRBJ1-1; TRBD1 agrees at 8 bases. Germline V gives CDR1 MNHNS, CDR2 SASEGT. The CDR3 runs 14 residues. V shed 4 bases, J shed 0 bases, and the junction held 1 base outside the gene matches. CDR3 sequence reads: CASSGRGLNTEAFF. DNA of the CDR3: TGTGCCAGCAGTGGCAGGGGGCTGAACACTGAAGCTTTCTTT.

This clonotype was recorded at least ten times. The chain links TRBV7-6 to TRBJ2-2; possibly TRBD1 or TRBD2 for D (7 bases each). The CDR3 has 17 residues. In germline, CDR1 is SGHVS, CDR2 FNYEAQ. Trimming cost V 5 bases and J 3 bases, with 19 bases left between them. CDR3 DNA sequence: TGTGCCAGCAGCAGCCAGGGGGGGGACCCCTACACCGGGGAGCTGTTTTTT. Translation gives CASSSQGGDPYTGELFF.

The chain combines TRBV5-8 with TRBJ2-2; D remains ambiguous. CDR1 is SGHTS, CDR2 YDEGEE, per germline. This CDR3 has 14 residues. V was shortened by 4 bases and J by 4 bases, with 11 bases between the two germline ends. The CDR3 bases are TGTGCCAGCAGCGCTGGGGTGCCCACCGGGGAGCTGTTTTTT. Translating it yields CASSAGVPTGELFF.

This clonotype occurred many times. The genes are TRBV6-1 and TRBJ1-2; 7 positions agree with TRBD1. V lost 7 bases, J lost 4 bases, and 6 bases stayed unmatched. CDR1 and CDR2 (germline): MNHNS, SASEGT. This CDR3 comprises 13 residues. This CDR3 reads CASTRGGLYGYTF. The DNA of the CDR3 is TGTGCCAGCACCAGGGGGGGCCTCTATGGCTACACCTTC.

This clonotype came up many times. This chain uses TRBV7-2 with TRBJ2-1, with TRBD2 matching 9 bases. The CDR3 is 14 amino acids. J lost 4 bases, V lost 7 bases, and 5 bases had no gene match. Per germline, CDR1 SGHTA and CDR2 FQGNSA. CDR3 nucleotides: TGTGCCAGCAAGGGCGGGGGGGCATACAATGAGCAGTTCTTC. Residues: CASKGGGAYNEQFF.

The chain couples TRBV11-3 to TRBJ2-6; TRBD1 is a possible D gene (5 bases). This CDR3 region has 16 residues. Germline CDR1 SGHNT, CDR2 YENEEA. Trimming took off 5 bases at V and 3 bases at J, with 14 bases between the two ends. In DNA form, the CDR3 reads TGTGCCAGCAGCCCCGGGCAGGGTCGTGGGGCCAACGTCCTGACTTTC. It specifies CASSPGQGRGANVLTF.

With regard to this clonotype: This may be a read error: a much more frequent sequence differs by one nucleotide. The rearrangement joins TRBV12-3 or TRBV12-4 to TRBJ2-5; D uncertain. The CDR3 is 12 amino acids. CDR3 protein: CASRARKETKYF. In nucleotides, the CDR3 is TGTGCCAGCAGGGCGCGGAAAGAGACCAAGTACTTC.

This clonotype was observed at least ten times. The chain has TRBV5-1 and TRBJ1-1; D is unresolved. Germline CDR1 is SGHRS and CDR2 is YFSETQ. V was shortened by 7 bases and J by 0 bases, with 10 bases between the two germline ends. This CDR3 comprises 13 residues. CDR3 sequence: CASLNDLNTEAFF. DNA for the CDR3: TGCGCCAGCCTCAACGACTTGAACACTGAAGCTTTCTTT.

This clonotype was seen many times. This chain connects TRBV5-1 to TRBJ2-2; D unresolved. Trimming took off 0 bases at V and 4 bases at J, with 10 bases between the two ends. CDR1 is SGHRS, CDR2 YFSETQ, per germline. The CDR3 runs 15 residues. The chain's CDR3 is CASSLVVQATGELFF. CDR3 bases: TGCGCCAGCAGCTTGGTGGTCCAGGCCACCGGGGAGCTGTTTTTT.

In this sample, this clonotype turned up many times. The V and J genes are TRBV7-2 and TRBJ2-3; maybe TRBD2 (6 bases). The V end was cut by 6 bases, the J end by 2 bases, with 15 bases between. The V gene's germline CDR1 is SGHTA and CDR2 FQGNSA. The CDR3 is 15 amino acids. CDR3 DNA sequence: TGTGCCAGCAGTAGTTTAGGAGGGGACACAGATACGCAGTATTTT. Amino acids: CASSSLGGDTDTQYF.

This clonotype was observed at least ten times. Here the CDR3 DNA reads TGTGCCAGCAGCCCCCCAAGGAGAGATGGCTACACCTTC. Its protein is CASSPPRRDGYTF. This chain connects TRBV7-2 to TRBJ1-2; D is ambiguous. This CDR3 region has 13 residues. Germline CDR1 reads SGHTA; CDR2 reads FQGNSA. V dropped 5 bases and J dropped 6 bases, with 13 bases sitting between them.

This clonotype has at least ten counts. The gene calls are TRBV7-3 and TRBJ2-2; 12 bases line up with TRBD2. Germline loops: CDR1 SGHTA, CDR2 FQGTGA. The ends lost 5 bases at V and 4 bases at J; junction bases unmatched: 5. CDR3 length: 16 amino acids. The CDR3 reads CASSPGTSGRTGELFF. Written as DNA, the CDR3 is TGTGCCAGCAGCCCGGGGACTAGCGGGCGCACCGGGGAGCTGTTTTTT.

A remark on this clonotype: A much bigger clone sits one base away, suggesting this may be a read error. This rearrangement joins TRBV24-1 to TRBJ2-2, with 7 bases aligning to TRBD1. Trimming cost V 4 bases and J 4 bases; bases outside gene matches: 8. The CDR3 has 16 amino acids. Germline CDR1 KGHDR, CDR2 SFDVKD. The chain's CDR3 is CATSETGQVGTGELFF. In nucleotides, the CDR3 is TGTGCCACCAGTGAGACCGGACAGGTGGGCACCGGGGAGCTGTTTTTT.

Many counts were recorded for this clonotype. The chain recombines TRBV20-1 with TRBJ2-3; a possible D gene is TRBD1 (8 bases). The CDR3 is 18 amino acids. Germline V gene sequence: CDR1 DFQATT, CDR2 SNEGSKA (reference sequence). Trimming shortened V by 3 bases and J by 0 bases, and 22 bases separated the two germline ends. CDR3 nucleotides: TGCAGTGCTAGCACAGGGGGTGGCGGGGGCCTTAGCACAGATACGCAGTATTTT. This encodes CSASTGGGGGLSTDTQYF.

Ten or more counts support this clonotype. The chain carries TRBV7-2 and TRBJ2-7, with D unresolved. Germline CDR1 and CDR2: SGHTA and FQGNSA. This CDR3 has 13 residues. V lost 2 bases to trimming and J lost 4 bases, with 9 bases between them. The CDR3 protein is CASSLSQRYEQYF. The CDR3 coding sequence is TGTGCCAGCAGCTTATCCCAGAGATACGAGCAGTACTTC.

CDR3 bases: TGTGCCAGCAGTCGAGAGCGGGGACTACAAGAGACCCAGTACTTC. This codes for CASSRERGLQETQYF. This rearrangement joins TRBV5-5 to TRBJ2-5, with 7 positions matching TRBD2. Germline lookup yields CDR1 SGHKS and CDR2 YYEKEE (reference sequence). CDR3 size: 15 residues. J gave up 2 bases and V 5 bases, and 9 bases lay outside the gene matches.

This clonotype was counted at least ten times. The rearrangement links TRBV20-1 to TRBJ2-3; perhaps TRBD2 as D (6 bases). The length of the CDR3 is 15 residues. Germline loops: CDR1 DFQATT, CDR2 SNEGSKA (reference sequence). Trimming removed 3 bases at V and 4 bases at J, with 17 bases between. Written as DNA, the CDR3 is TGCAGTGCTAGGGCGGACTATAGTTTTGCAGATACGCAGTATTTT. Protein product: CSARADYSFADTQYF.